This T cell receptor (beta chain) was retrieved from a study of CD4 T cells in relation to SARS-CoV-2 and coronaviruses. Looking at the study overall: Crossreactive spike epitopes shared across donors were mapped to their HLA restriction. The study's findings and limits: Culture-expanded clones reflect memory recall rather than primary priming during culture. This crossreactivity analysis covered spike protein alone, no other viral proteins.

Sequenced by immunoSEQ multiplex PCR; TCRdb stores in-frame clones only, minus some. This table holds some 42,000 clones, around 89% found once. Turning to this clone: The antigen is undetermined.

The V gene lost 0 bases and the J gene lost 7 bases, with 15 bases spanning the gap. This CDR3 region has 15 residues. CDR1 and CDR2 from the germline V gene are SNHLY and FYNNEI. Naive and memory CD4+ T cells came from enriched cryopreserved PBMCs. The material sequenced was memory CD4+ T cells from PBMCs. This clonotype was obtained from an adult with COVID-19. The chain is built from TRBV2 and TRBJ1-1, with D uncertain. CDR3 sequence: CASSEARQAGGEAFF. The CDR3 DNA reads TGTGCCAGCAGTGAAGCGCGGCAGGCGGGCGGTGAAGCTTTCTTT.